The T cell receptor beta chain described here comes from a study of T cell responses to AZD1222 COVID-19 vaccine. In the case of this clone: Antigen unknown.

V lost 6 bases and J 9 bases, leaving 14 bases between the germline ends. This CDR3 comprises 13 residues. Germline V lookup: CDR1 SNHLY, CDR2 FYNNEI. Measured with immunoSEQ multiplex PCR; TCRdb has only the in-frame clones, and not every one. The sample contains approximately 82,000 clones, approximately 91% of which appear only once. Broader study findings: Clonal diversity may have been underestimated, and the donors were mostly white British, with more females than males. Repertoires in all cases were sampled only once the peak T cell response had passed.

Sequencing was performed on peripheral blood, taken on day 0 of AZD1222 vaccination. The receptor comes from an adult in good health. This chain uses TRBV2 with TRBJ2-2; no clear D. The chain's CDR3 is CASSSSELRELFF. The CDR3 DNA follows: TGTGCCAGCAGCTCTTCGGAGCTAAGGGAGCTGTTTTTT.